The clone carrying this TCR beta chain was observed a single time. This sample was taken from a study of blood T cell repertoires in COVID-19. Study in general: PBMCs, B-cell-depleted T cells, or T cells were the source of the cDNA or gDNA that made up the material.

Produced via immunoSEQ multiplex PCR; TCRdb's table is partial and in-frame only. This repertoire shows 200,000 or so clones, 86% found once; its top ten account for 2% to 2.5%. V gave up 0 bases and J gave up 4 bases, with 10 bases separating them. The CDR3 totals 14 residues. CDR1 SGHRS and CDR2 YFSETQ come from the germline V gene. Source material: peripheral blood. This sequence originates from a woman between 45 and 60 years old with acute or convalescent COVID-19. The chain is built from TRBV5-1 and TRBJ1-1, with D possibly matching TRBD1 (5 bases). The CDR3 nucleotides are TGCGCCAGCAGCTTGGAGGCGGGGCTCACTGAAGCTTTCTTT. This codes for CASSLEAGLTEAFF.